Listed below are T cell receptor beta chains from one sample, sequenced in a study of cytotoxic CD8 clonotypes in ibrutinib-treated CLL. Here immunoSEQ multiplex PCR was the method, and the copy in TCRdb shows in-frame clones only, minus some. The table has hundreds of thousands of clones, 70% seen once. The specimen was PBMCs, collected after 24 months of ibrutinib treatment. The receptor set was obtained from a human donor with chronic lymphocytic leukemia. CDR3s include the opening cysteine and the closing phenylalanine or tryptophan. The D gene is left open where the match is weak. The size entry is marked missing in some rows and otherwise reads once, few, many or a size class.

CASSFISSANYGYTF	TGTGCCAGCAGTTTTATCAGCTCGGCTAACTATGGCTACACCTTC	TRBV28	TRBJ1-2	-	-
CASTDWVTEQFF	TGTGCCAGCACTGATTGGGTCACTGAGCAGTTCTTC	TRBV27	TRBJ2-1	-	once
CASGVAGRYNEQFF	TGCGCCAGCGGAGTAGCGGGCCGCTACAATGAGCAGTTCTTC	TRBV5-1	TRBJ2-1	TRBD2	few
CASSLDGQTRSGNTIYF	TGTGCCAGCAGCTTGGATGGGCAGACTCGCTCTGGAAACACCATATATTTT	TRBV5-4	TRBJ1-3	-	-
CSVATREVTGELFF	TGCAGCGTTGCCACGCGGGAGGTGACCGGGGAGCTGTTTTTT	TRBV29-1	TRBJ2-2	TRBD2	-
CASSLPLAPDSREQFF	TGTGCCAGCAGCTTACCCCTAGCGCCAGACTCCAGAGAGCAGTTCTTC	TRBV7-9	TRBJ2-1	-	-
CATSRDAGIESRFF	TGTGCCACCAGCAGAGATGCAGGTATCGAGTCGAGGTTCTTC	TRBV15	TRBJ2-1	-	-
CSVRTLSGNTIYF	TGCAGCGTCCGGACTCTCTCTGGAAACACCATATATTTT	TRBV29-1	TRBJ1-3	-	-
CAISDPLASGSSGEQFF	TGTGCCATCAGTGACCCGCTGGCTAGCGGGAGTAGCGGTGAGCAGTTCTTC	TRBV10-3	TRBJ2-1	TRBD2	-
CASRGQGAGELFF	TGTGCCAGCAGGGGACAGGGGGCCGGGGAGCTGTTTTTT	TRBV2	TRBJ2-2	TRBD1	-
CASSTGTGLRAGNTIYF	TGTGCCAGTAGTACCGGGACAGGGCTTCGGGCTGGAAACACCATATATTTT	TRBV19	TRBJ1-3	TRBD1	-
CASSLQRSEQFF	TGTGCCAGCAGTTTACAGCGGAGTGAGCAGTTCTTC	TRBV28	TRBJ2-1	-	-
CAWSRLAGVYEQYF	TGTGCCTGGAGTAGGTTAGCGGGAGTCTACGAGCAGTACTTC	TRBV30	TRBJ2-7	TRBD2	-
CASSFLGASGYNTDTQYF	TGCGCCAGCAGCTTCCTTGGGGCTAGCGGGTACAACACAGATACGCAGTATTTT	TRBV5-1	TRBJ2-3	TRBD2	-
CASSFSGGNEQFF	TGTGCCAGCAGCTTCTCAGGGGGCAATGAGCAGTTCTTC	TRBV7-3	TRBJ2-1	TRBD1	-
CASSLVGDIDTQYF	TGTGCCAGCAGCTTAGTAGGGGACATAGATACGCAGTATTTT	TRBV7-2	TRBJ2-3	-	-
CASSSPPYEQYF	TGTGCCAGCAGTTCCCCGCCCTACGAGCAGTACTTC	TRBV28	TRBJ2-7	-	-
CASSSQGLTVSYEQYF	TGTGCCAGCAGTTCTCAGGGGCTGACGGTCTCCTACGAGCAGTACTTC	TRBV28	TRBJ2-7	-	-
CASSAPPRGGSYNEQFF	TGTGCCAGCAGTGCGCCCCCGCGAGGAGGGTCCTACAATGAGCAGTTCTTC	TRBV6-1	TRBJ2-1	-	few
CASRGTGVAKNIQYF	TGTGCCAGCAGGGGGACAGGGGTGGCCAAAAACATTCAGTACTTC	TRBV6-5	TRBJ2-4	TRBD1	-
CATSGGTGAYEQYF	TGCGCCACCTCAGGGGGGACAGGGGCCTACGAGCAGTACTTC	TRBV5-1	TRBJ2-7	TRBD1	-
CASSLDPGGERKLFF	TGTGCCAGCAGCTTAGACCCAGGGGGCGAAAGGAAGCTGTTTTTT	TRBV11-3	TRBJ2-2	TRBD1	-
CASLGTSGSGEQFF	TGTGCCAGCCTCGGGACTAGCGGGAGTGGTGAGCAGTTCTTC	TRBV28	TRBJ2-1	TRBD2	-
CASSQSWGAHSDTQYF	TGCGCCAGCAGCCAATCATGGGGGGCGCATTCGGATACGCAGTATTTT	TRBV4-3	TRBJ2-3	-	-
CSAVSGTGANQPQHF	TGCAGCGCTGTTTCCGGGACAGGGGCTAATCAGCCCCAGCATTTT	TRBV29-1	TRBJ1-5	TRBD1	-
CARSTTGGIRAFF	TGTGCCAGAAGTACTACAGGGGGCATTCGAGCTTTCTTT	TRBV28	TRBJ1-1	TRBD1	-
CASSGGKRETQYF	TGTGCCAGCAGTGGAGGGAAAAGGGAGACCCAGTACTTC	TRBV28	TRBJ2-5	-	-
CASSQERREYNEQFF	TGTGCCAGCAGCCAGGAACGGAGGGAATACAATGAGCAGTTCTTC	TRBV7-3	TRBJ2-1	-	-
CASSPYAETQYF	TGTGCCAGCTCACCGTACGCAGAGACCCAGTACTTC	TRBV18	TRBJ2-5	-	-
CASSVDRRNQPQHF	TGTGCCAGCAGCGTTGACAGGCGCAATCAGCCCCAGCATTTT	TRBV2	TRBJ1-5	-	-
CASTTVAGGLRETQYF	TGTGCCAGCACCACGGTGGCGGGAGGGTTGAGAGAGACCCAGTACTTC	TRBV6-6	TRBJ2-5	TRBD2	-
CASSPAEGGELFF	TGTGCCAGCTCACCTGCAGAGGGTGGGGAGCTGTTTTTT	TRBV18	TRBJ2-2	-	-
CAIESIRNEQYF	TGTGCCATCGAGTCAATCAGAAACGAGCAGTACTTC	TRBV10-3	TRBJ2-7	-	-